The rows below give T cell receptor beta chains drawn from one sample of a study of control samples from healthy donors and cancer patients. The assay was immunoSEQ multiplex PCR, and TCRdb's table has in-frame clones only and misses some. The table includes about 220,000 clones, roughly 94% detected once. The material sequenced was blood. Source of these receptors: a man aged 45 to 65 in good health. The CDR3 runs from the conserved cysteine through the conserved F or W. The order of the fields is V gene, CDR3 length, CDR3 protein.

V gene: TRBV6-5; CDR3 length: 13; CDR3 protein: CASTEPYGGRRYF
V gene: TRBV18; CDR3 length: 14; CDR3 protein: CASSPAIGGTEAFF
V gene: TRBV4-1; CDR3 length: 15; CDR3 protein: CASSQDLDRVYEQYF
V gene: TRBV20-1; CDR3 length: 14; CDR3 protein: CSASGGQPTYGYTF
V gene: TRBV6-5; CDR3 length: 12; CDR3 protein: CATSTGPTEAFF
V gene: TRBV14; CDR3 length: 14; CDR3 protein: CASSGQGWTGELFF
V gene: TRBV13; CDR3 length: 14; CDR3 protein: CASSSTRMNYGYTF
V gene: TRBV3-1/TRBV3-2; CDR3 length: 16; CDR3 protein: CASSSPFGTKTYEQYF
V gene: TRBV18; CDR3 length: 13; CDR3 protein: CASSPRDTGELFF
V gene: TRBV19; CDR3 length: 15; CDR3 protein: CASSQQQGHNQPQHF
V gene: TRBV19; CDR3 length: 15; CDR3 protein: CASTPRGRINTEAFF
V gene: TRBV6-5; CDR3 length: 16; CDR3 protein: CASSYRLTANQETQYF
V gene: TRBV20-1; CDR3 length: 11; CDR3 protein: CSAIRDPEAFF
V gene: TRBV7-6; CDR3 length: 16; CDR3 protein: CARTWKGALGDTEAFF
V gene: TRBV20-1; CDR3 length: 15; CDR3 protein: CSASGTGGRAYEQYF
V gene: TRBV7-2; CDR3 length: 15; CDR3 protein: CASSLAGGFTDTQYF
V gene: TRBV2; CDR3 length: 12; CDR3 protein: CASSVGQVAAFF
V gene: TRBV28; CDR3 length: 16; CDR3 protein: CASSMLQGSSNQPQHF
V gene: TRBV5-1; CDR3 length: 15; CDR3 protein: CASSSTSGVGNEQFF
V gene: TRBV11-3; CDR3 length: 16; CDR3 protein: CASREWGGGDTDTQYF
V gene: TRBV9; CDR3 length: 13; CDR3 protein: CASSVDENTEAFF
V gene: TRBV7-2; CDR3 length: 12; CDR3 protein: CASSLSPSPLHF
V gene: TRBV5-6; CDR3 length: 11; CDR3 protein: CASSLAGEQYF
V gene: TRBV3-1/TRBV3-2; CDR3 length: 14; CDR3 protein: CASSQDRGVEKLFF
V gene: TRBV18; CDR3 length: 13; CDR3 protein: CASSTADGQPQHF
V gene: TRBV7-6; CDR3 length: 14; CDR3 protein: CASSLGTANEKLFF
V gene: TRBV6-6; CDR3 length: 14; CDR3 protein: CASTNSGGYNEQFF
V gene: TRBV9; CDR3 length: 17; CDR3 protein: CASSATSGGPLPGELFF
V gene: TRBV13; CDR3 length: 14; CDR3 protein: CASTEGTTNSPLHF
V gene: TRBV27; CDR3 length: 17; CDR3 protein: CASSEGGRTGGSETQYF
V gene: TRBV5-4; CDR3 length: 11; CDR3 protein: CASSLGYEQYF
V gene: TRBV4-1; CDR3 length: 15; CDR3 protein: CASSQDHGEWNFYTF
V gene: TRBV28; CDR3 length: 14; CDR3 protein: CASSFQGAVYGYTF
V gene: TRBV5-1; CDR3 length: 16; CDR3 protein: CASSSGTGGSTDTQYF
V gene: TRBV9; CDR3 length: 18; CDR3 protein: CASSEGLAGALFSYEQYF
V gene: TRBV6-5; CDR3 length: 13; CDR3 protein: CTSSSHGGDTQYF
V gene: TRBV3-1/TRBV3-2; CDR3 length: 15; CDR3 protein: CASSQDFSAGYGYTF
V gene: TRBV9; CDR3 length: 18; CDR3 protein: CASSARPNIGPPDGELFF
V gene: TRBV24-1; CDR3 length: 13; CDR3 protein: CATSDTRTGRAFF
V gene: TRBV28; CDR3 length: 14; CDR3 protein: CASNTLAANSPLHF
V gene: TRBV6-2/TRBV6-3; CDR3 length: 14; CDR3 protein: CASSPGRENTEAFF
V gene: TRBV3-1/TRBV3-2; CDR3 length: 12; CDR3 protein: CASSSRNTEAFF
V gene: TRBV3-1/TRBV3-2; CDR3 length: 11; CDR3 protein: CASSQTTEAFF
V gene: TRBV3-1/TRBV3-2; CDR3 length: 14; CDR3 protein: CASSPTGEEDGYTF
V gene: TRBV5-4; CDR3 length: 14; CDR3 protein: CASSRGNSGNTIYF
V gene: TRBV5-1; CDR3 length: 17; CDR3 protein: CASSLGTGEISGEKLFF
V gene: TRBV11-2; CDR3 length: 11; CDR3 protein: CASSLDEKLFF
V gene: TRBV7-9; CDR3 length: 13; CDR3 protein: CASRILEGNTIYF
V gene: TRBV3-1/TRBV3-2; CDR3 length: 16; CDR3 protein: CASSPGERGGLGELFF